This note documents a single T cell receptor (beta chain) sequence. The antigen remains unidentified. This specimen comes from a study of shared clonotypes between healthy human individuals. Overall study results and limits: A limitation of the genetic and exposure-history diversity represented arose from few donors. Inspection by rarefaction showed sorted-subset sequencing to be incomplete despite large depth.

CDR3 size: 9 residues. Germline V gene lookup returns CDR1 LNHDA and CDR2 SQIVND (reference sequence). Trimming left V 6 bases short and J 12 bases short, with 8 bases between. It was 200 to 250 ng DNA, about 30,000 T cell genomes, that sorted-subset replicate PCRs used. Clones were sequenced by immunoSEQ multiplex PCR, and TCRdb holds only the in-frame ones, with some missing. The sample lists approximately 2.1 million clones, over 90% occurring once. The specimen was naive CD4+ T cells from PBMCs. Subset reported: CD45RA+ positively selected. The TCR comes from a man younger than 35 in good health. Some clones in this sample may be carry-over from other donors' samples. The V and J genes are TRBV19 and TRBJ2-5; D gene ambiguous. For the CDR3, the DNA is TGTGCCAGTAGCTCCGCCGAGTACTTC. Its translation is CASSSAEYF.